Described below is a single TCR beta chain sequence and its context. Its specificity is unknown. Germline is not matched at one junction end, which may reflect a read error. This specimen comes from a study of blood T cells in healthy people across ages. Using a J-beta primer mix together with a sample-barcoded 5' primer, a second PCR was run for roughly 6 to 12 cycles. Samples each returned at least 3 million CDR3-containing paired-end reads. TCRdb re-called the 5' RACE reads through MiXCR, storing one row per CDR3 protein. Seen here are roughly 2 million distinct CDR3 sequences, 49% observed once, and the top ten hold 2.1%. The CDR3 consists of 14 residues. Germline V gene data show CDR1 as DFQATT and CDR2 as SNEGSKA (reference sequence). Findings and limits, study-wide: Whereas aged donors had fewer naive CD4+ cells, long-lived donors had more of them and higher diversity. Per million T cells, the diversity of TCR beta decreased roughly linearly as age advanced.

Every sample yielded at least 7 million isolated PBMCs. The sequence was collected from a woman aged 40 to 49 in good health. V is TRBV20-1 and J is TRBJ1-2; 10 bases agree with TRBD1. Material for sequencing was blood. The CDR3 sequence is CSAPGTGVEYGCTF. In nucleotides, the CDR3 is TGCAGTGCTCCCGGGACAGGGGTAGAGTATGGCTGCACCTTC.